This section outlines one T cell receptor (beta chain) sequence together with its context. The germline gives CDR1 MNHEY, CDR2 SMNVEV (reference sequence). The CDR3 has 17 amino acids. V lost 11 bases to trimming and J lost 0 bases; unmatched junction nucleotides: 9. These data belong to a study of blood T cell repertoires in COVID-19. Study details: Sites in the United States, Italy and Spain provided acute and convalescent COVID-19 samples. Sample material is recorded as cDNA or gDNA derived from T cells, B-cell-depleted T cells, or PBMCs.

As originally analysed: Reference gene primer amplification in the assay estimated nucleated cell counts. The repertoire was sequenced with immunoSEQ multiplex PCR; TCRdb's copy has only in-frame clones and lacks some. V, J and clone size were drawn from that table, and D and trimming were deduced from the DNA. The sample lists approximately 200,000 clones; around four fifths were seen once. The sequencing sample was made of peripheral blood. This chain links TRBV27 with TRBJ2-3; 15 bases map to TRBD2. This TCR was sampled from a woman aged 55-69 years who had recovered from COVID-19. The CDR3 sequence: CAPPRTSGGASTDTQYF. The DNA for the CDR3 is TGTGCCCCCCCGCGGACTAGCGGGGGGGCTAGCACAGATACGCAGTATTTT.